These T cell receptor beta chains were read from a single sample in a study of lymphopenia after photon versus proton radiotherapy. TCRdb's copy holds only in-frame clones and misses some; the assay was immunoSEQ multiplex PCR. The table has around 64,000 clones, about nine tenths seen once. This material consisted of peripheral blood, taken from a patient treated with proton-based radiotherapy. The receptor source for this set is an older man with esophageal cancer. Both conserved end residues are part of each CDR3. D genes are given only for firm matches. Expanded clones are given a class, and other clones once, few, many or no size at all.

clone_size j_call d_call v_call cdr3_aa cdr3_nt
medium-sized TRBJ1-1 NA TRBV30 CAWSRENTEAFF TGTGCCTGGAGTAGGGAGAACACTGAAGCTTTCTTT
NA TRBJ1-6 NA TRBV6-5 CASGRVFSNSPLHF TGTGCCAGCGGCAGGGTTTTTTCTAATTCACCCCTCCACTTT
NA TRBJ1-1 TRBD1 TRBV5-1 CASSEDRGHMNTEAFF TGCGCCAGCAGCGAAGACAGGGGACACATGAACACTGAAGCTTTCTTT
NA TRBJ1-2 TRBD1 TRBV7-9 CASSSTGEGRYGYTF TGTGCCAGCAGCTCCACAGGGGAGGGAAGGTATGGCTACACCTTC
NA TRBJ2-6 NA TRBV5-1 CASSSAFSGANVLTF TGCGCCAGCAGCTCAGCCTTCTCTGGGGCCAACGTCCTGACTTTC
NA TRBJ1-4 NA TRBV19 CASSARQDPHEKLFF TGTGCCAGTAGTGCACGACAGGACCCTCATGAAAAACTGTTTTTT
NA TRBJ2-3 TRBD2 TRBV5-1 CASSPLLRESTDTQYF TGCGCCAGCAGTCCCTTGTTGCGGGAGAGCACAGATACGCAGTATTTT
NA TRBJ2-5 TRBD2 TRBV7-2 CASSLMPSGTGETQYF TGTGCCAGCAGCTTAATGCCTAGCGGGACGGGAGAGACCCAGTACTTC
NA TRBJ2-5 TRBD2 TRBV5-4 CASSASASGQETQYF TGTGCCAGCAGCGCTTCGGCTAGCGGCCAAGAGACCCAGTACTTC
NA TRBJ2-7 NA TRBV7-6 CASSPSVGGYEQYF TGTGCCAGCAGCCCCTCGGTGGGGGGCTACGAGCAGTACTTC
NA TRBJ1-2 NA TRBV2 CASSPTHGGYGYTF TGTGCCAGCAGCCCCACCCATGGCGGCTATGGCTACACCTTC
few TRBJ2-7 TRBD1 TRBV2 CASSATGGRYEQYF TGTGCCAGCAGTGCAACAGGGGGCCGCTACGAGCAGTACTTC
once TRBJ1-5 TRBD1 TRBV2 CASSGGTGGRQPQHF TGTGCCAGCAGTGGGGGGACAGGGGGCCGACAGCCCCAGCATTTT
NA TRBJ2-7 TRBD2 TRBV27 CASSTLTSGGLGQYF TGTGCCAGCAGTACCCTGACTAGCGGGGGGTTGGGGCAGTACTTC
NA TRBJ2-3 NA TRBV19 CATRPQGARQYF TGTGCCACCCGACCGCAAGGGGCTAGGCAGTATTTT
NA TRBJ1-1 TRBD1 TRBV7-3 CASSSRQGAIEAFF TGTGCCAGCAGCTCACGACAGGGGGCGATTGAAGCTTTCTTT
NA TRBJ1-2 NA TRBV5-1 CASSSTAGGGYGYTF TGCGCCAGCAGTTCTACCGCTGGGGGAGGCTATGGCTACACCTTC
NA TRBJ1-2 NA TRBV5-4 CASSPDGRTSMGYTF TGTGCCAGCAGCCCAGACGGACGAACCTCTATGGGCTACACCTTC
NA TRBJ1-1 NA TRBV21-1 CASTTAPPRNTEAFF TGTGCCAGCACCACCGCGCCACCACGAAACACTGAAGCTTTCTTT
NA TRBJ2-5 TRBD2 TRBV11-3 CASSRTSGEETQYF TGTGCCAGCAGCCGGACTAGCGGGGAAGAGACCCAGTACTTC
NA TRBJ2-3 TRBD1 TRBV5-1 CASSPGQVVDTQYF TGCGCCAGCTCACCGGGACAGGTAGTGGATACGCAGTATTTT
NA TRBJ2-4 TRBD2 TRBV5-4 CASSYLAGGAIQYF TGTGCCAGCAGCTATCTAGCGGGGGGCGCCATTCAGTACTTC